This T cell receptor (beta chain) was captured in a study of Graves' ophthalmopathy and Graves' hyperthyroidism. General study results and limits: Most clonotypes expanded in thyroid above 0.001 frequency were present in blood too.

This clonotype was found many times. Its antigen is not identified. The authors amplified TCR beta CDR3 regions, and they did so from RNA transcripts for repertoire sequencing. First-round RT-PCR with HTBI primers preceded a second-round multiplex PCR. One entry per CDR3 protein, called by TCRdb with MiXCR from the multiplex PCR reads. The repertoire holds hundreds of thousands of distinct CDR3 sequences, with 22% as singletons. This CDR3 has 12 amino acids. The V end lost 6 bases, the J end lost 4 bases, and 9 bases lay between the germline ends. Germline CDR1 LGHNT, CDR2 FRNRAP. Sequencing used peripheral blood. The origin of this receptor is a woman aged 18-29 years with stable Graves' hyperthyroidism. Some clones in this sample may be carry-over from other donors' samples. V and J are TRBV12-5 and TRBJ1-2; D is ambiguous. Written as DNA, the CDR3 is TGTGCTAGTGGCACAGCGGGCTATGGCTACACCTTC. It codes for CASGTAGYGYTF.